These T cell receptor beta chains were read from a single sample in a study of blood T cell repertoires in COVID-19. Sequenced by immunoSEQ multiplex PCR; TCRdb stores in-frame clones only, minus some. The table includes about 110,000 clones, over 75% detected once. Input material: peripheral blood. These TCRs come from a human donor in a cohort sampled during active COVID-19. Both conserved end residues are part of each CDR3. D genes are given only for firm matches. Size is stated for part of the rows, as once, few or many counts, or as a class when the clone is expanded.

d_gene,abundance,j_gene,v_gene,CDR3nt,CDR3aa
TRBD2,few,TRBJ2-1,TRBV6-5,TGTGCCAGCAAGCCCCCCGGACTAGCGGGGAATGAGCAGTTCTTC,CASKPPGLAGNEQFF
NA,NA,TRBJ2-2,TRBV7-9,TGTGCCGGGCCAGACCGATCCACCGGGGAGCTGTTTTTT,CAGPDRSTGELFF
NA,NA,TRBJ1-5,TRBV7-2,TGTGCCAGCAGCTTAGAGGGACACAGCAATCAGCCCCAGCATTTT,CASSLEGHSNQPQHF
TRBD2,NA,TRBJ2-1,TRBV6-5,TGTGCCAGCAGTTCCACTAGCGGGAACTCCTACAATGAGCAGTTCTTC,CASSSTSGNSYNEQFF
TRBD1,once,TRBJ2-1,TRBV5-1,TGCGCCAGCAGCCTGGACAGGGGGCTTGGTGACAATGAGCAGTTCTTC,CASSLDRGLGDNEQFF
NA,NA,TRBJ2-2,TRBV5-1,TGCGCCAGCAGACGAGAACAGGGAAGCACCGGGGAGCTGTTTTTT,CASRREQGSTGELFF
NA,once,TRBJ2-3,TRBV5-1,TGCGCCAGCAGCCCCTTTTCCAAGCGGCGCAGCACAGATACGCAGTATTTT,CASSPFSKRRSTDTQYF
NA,NA,TRBJ2-1,TRBV7-3,TGTGCCAGCAGCCCGCAGGGAAGCTCCTACAATGAGCAGTTCTTC,CASSPQGSSYNEQFF
NA,few,TRBJ2-7,TRBV18,TGTGCCAGCTCAGCCCCTGCGGGTAGTGGGGAGCAGTACTTC,CASSAPAGSGEQYF
TRBD1,once,TRBJ1-4,TRBV18,TGTGCCAGCTCACCAGAGGGGGCAACGGGAAAACTGTTTTTT,CASSPEGATGKLFF
TRBD2,NA,TRBJ2-5,TRBV5-1,TGCGCCAGCAGCTCTAGCGGGGGGGTTCAAGAGACCCAGTACTTC,CASSSSGGVQETQYF